These 23 T cell receptor beta chains were sequenced from one sample in a study of response to subunit inactivated influenza vaccine. MiXCR, applied by TCRdb to the RT-PCR reads, yields one record per CDR3 protein. This table has approximately 300,000 distinct CDR3 sequences, about 20% appearing once. The specimen comprised PBMCs from blood, sampled 21 months after vaccination. These receptors were obtained from a man aged 45 to 70 who received an inactivated influenza vaccine.

The gene calls are TRBV14 and TRBJ1-1; TRBD1 matches 9 bases. Germline V CDR1 and CDR2: SGHDN, FVKESK. The CDR3 is 15 amino acids. Germline trimming cut 1 base from V and 9 bases from J; bases unmatched to any gene: 9. CDR3 in DNA: TGTGCCAGCAGCCAAGTGACAGGGGGGCCGTCTAAAGCTTTCTTT. Amino acid sequence: CASSQVTGGPSKAFF.

The chain employs TRBV18 and TRBJ2-5; TRBD1 might be the D (5 bases). Germline-derived CDR1 and CDR2 are KGHSH and LQKENI. This CDR3 has 14 residues. V lost 5 bases and J lost 6, with 16 bases in between. CDR3 nucleotide sequence: TGTGCCAGCTCAGTTGACAGAGGCTTAAAGACCCAGTACTTC. The encoded protein is CASSVDRGLKTQYF.

The chain recombines TRBV28 with TRBJ1-6; D remains unclear. The CDR3 spans 12 residues. Trimming stripped 5 bases from V and 10 bases from J, with 9 bases between. Germline lookup yields CDR1 MDHEN and CDR2 SYDVKM. Here the CDR3 DNA reads TGTGCCAGCAGTCCCCGATACTCACCCCTCCACTTT. Protein product: CASSPRYSPLHF.

This chain connects TRBV30 to TRBJ1-1, with D possibly TRBD1 on 5 matching bases. Per germline, CDR1 GTSNPN and CDR2 SVGIG (reference sequence). The CDR3 runs to 13 residues. V lost 2 bases, J lost 0 bases, and 7 bases lay in between. The CDR3 coding sequence is TGTGCCTGGAGTTTACAGGTGAACACTGAAGCTTTCTTT. Encoded protein: CAWSLQVNTEAFF.

The chain links TRBV6-1 to TRBJ1-3; D is possibly TRBD1 (6 bases). Trimming removed 5 bases from V and 2 bases from J, with 10 bases in between. There are 14 residues in the CDR3. The germline V gene has CDR1 MNHNS and CDR2 SASEGT. The CDR3 DNA sequence: TGTGCCAGCAGTCCTTACAGGGCTGGAAACACCATATATTTT. It translates to CASSPYRAGNTIYF.

The genes are TRBV20-1 and TRBJ1-5; TRBD1 matches at 7 bases. The ends lost 5 bases at V and 0 bases at J; junction bases unmatched: 4. The length of the CDR3 is 14 residues. Germline V gene sequence: CDR1 DFQATT, CDR2 SNEGSKA (reference sequence). The CDR3, as DNA: TGCAGTGCTCCGACAGGGCATAGCAATCAGCCCCAGCATTTT. Its translation is CSAPTGHSNQPQHF.

This clonotype was seen a few times. The chain carries TRBV20-1 and TRBJ1-6, with TRBD1 as a possible D gene (6 bases). CDR3 length: 13 residues. The V gene lost 2 bases and the J gene lost 9 bases, with 11 bases spanning the gap. Germline V gene lookup returns CDR1 DFQATT and CDR2 SNEGSKA (reference sequence). The CDR3 nucleotides read TGCAGTGCTAGACTACAGGGTGTTTCACCCCTCCACTTT. Its protein product is CSARLQGVSPLHF.

The J gene is TRBJ2-5, the V gene TRBV5-6; TRBD1 is a possible D gene (5 bases). CDR1 is SGHDT and CDR2 is YYEEEE in the germline V gene. The CDR3 length is 15 residues. Trimming took off 4 bases at V and 1 base at J, with 14 bases between the two ends. CDR3 in DNA: TGTGCCAGCAGCCCAAATCAGGGAATCCAAGAGACCCAGTACTTC. It translates to CASSPNQGIQETQYF.

The rearrangement uses TRBV7-2 and TRBJ1-2; no firm D call. Germline loops: CDR1 SGHTA, CDR2 FQGNSA. The length of the CDR3 is 15 residues. The germline V and J ends were trimmed by 1 base and 8 bases, with 17 bases remaining between them. CDR3 in amino acids: CASSLGRAARGGYTF. DNA of the CDR3: TGTGCCAGCAGCTTAGGAAGGGCCGCCCGCGGGGGCTACACCTTC.

This clonotype was detected ten times or more. The CDR3 loop is CASSVGQGLNSPLHF. Here the CDR3 DNA reads TGTGCCAGCAGCGTAGGACAGGGGCTGAATTCACCCCTCCACTTT. The chain couples TRBV9 to TRBJ1-6, with 8 bases fitting TRBD1. The germline CDR1 and CDR2 sequences are SGDLS and YYNGEE. Trimming removed 0 bases from V and 7 bases from J; junction bases left unmatched: 3. This CDR3 is 15 amino acids long. Using reference TRBV9 and TRBJ1-6 for the parts outside the CDR3, the full variable domain is DSGVTQTPKHLITATGQRVTLRCSPRSGDLSVYWYQQSLDQGLQFLIQYYNGEERAKGNILERFSAQQFPDLHSELNLSSLELGDSALYFCASSVGQGLNSPLHFGNGTRLTVT.

The table lists this clonotype with a few counts. The chain joins TRBV6-1 to TRBJ1-3, with a weak D call TRBD1 (5 bases). This CDR3 spans 13 amino acids. Germline V gene sequence: CDR1 MNHNS, CDR2 SASEGT. V shed 6 bases and J shed 4 bases, with 10 bases lying between them. This chain's CDR3 is CASRRDSGNTIYF. In nucleotides, the CDR3 is TGTGCCAGCAGACGGGACTCCGGAAACACCATATATTTT.

This clonotype has a handful of counts. The V and J genes are TRBV29-1 and TRBJ1-1; no clear D gene. Germline V gene lookup returns CDR1 SQVTM and CDR2 ANQGSEA. The CDR3 covers 15 residues. V was clipped by 0 bases and J by 2 bases, with 13 bases between them. In DNA form, the CDR3 reads TGCAGCGTTGAAGATCTGGGAGGGAACAACACTGAAGCTTTCTTT. It yields the protein CSVEDLGGNNTEAFF.

The V call is TRBV7-6, the J call TRBJ2-7; a possible D gene is TRBD1 (6 bases). The V and J ends lost 5 bases and 3 bases respectively, with 14 bases between them. The CDR3 is made up of 14 amino acids. Germline CDR1 is SGHVS and CDR2 is FNYEAQ. The CDR3 spells CASSAPGHFYEQYF. The DNA of the CDR3 is TGTGCCAGCAGCGCACCGGGACATTTCTACGAGCAGTACTTC.

The chain links TRBV4-3 to TRBJ2-1, with 9 bases that match TRBD2. Germline CDR1 reads LGHNA; CDR2 reads YSLEER. The CDR3 runs 18 residues. J gave up 0 bases and V 0 bases, and 6 bases lay outside the gene matches. CDR3 sequence (DNA): TGCGCCAGCAGCCAAGAACCTAGCGGGATAGGCTCCTACAATGAGCAGTTCTTC. Translated, it gives CASSQEPSGIGSYNEQFF.

A few counts support this clonotype. This rearrangement joins TRBV16 to TRBJ1-1, with D unresolved. The CDR3 has 15 amino acids. Germline V gene data show CDR1 as KGHSY and CDR2 as FQNENV. The V and J ends lost 2 bases and 1 base respectively, with 11 bases between them. CDR3 sequence: CASSQRRERNTEAFF. For the CDR3, the DNA is TGTGCCAGCAGCCAACGGAGGGAGAGGAACACTGAAGCTTTCTTT.

The chain has TRBV6-2 or TRBV6-3 and TRBJ2-5, with 11 bases identical to TRBD2. CDR3 length equals 15 residues. Germline V gene sequence: CDR1 MNHEY, CDR2 SVGEGT. V shed 6 bases, J shed 5 bases, and the junction held 8 bases outside the gene matches. The CDR3 region has the DNA TGTGCCAGCAGCCCAACTAGCGGGAGCTCGGAGACCCAGTACTTC. This sequence encodes CASSPTSGSSETQYF.

V usage is TRBV4-3 and J usage is TRBJ1-4; D not resolved. The CDR3 totals 15 residues. Trimming pared 3 bases from V and 8 bases from J, leaving 16 bases between. CDR1 is LGHNA and CDR2 is YSLEER in the germline V gene. This CDR3 is CASSQSRREREKLFF. The DNA of the CDR3 is TGCGCCAGCAGCCAGTCGCGAAGGGAGAGAGAAAAACTGTTTTTT.

The V gene is TRBV29-1, the J gene TRBJ2-1; no definite D call. There are 11 residues in the CDR3. Trimming stripped 7 bases from V and 5 bases from J, with 9 bases between. Germline V CDR1 and CDR2: SQVTM, ANQGSEA. CDR3 coding DNA: TGCAGCGGCGGAACAAACAATGAGCAGTTCTTC. It yields the protein CSGGTNNEQFF.

The V call is TRBV5-1, the J call TRBJ2-5, with 7 nucleotides matching TRBD2. Looked up from germline, CDR1 is SGHRS and CDR2 is YFSETQ. The CDR3 sequence is 16 residues long. Trimming removed 0 bases from V and 2 bases from J; junction bases left unmatched: 7. The CDR3 reads CASSLEGGPRQETQYF. The CDR3 region has the DNA TGCGCCAGCAGCTTGGAGGGAGGGCCGAGGCAAGAGACCCAGTACTTC. Looking up the rest from reference TRBV5-1 and TRBJ2-5 gives the full variable domain: KAGVTQTPRYLIKTRGQQVTLSCSPISGHRSVSWYQQTPGQGLQFLFEYFSETQRNKGNFPGRFSGRQFSNSRSEMNVSTLELGDSALYLCASSLEGGPRQETQYFGPGTRLLVL.

This clonotype was detected a few times. The J gene is TRBJ2-1, the V gene TRBV4-3; D is uncertain. V lost 0 bases, J lost 6 bases, and 6 bases lay in between. The CDR3 consists of 13 residues. Germline V gene lookup returns CDR1 LGHNA and CDR2 YSLEER. The CDR3 nucleotides are TGCGCCAGCAGCCAAGATATCCTCAATGAGCAGTTCTTC. It codes for CASSQDILNEQFF.

This chain joins TRBV20-1 and TRBJ2-1; D unresolved. V dropped 5 bases and J dropped 0 bases, with 14 bases sitting between them. Germline CDR1 reads DFQATT; CDR2 reads SNEGSKA (reference sequence). The CDR3 extends over 15 amino acids. The DNA of the CDR3 is TGCAGTGCTCAAAGAGGCGGCAGCTCCTACAATGAGCAGTTCTTC. Amino acid sequence: CSAQRGGSSYNEQFF.

In this sample, this clonotype turned up a few times. The rearrangement links TRBV20-1 to TRBJ1-1; 7 bases line up with TRBD1. Germline CDR1 reads DFQATT; CDR2 reads SNEGSKA (reference sequence). Trimming at V came to 1 base and at J to 8 bases, leaving 16 bases not matched to a gene. This CDR3 spans 16 amino acids. CDR3 sequence (DNA): TGCAGTGCTAGAGGAAGGGGGACAGCAACGATCAGGGAAGCTTTCTTT. It codes for CSARGRGTATIREAFF.

This clonotype was recorded many times. The chain uses TRBV6-1 and TRBJ1-4; no clear D. Germline values: CDR1 MNHNS, CDR2 SASEGT. The CDR3 is 14 amino acids. Between the trimmed V and J ends, which lost 4 bases and 8 bases, there was a span of 14 bases. CDR3 nucleotides: TGTGCCAGCAGTGTTTCCCGTGTCCAGGAAAAACTGTTTTTT. Translation: CASSVSRVQEKLFF.